A single sample is the source of the 28 T cell receptor beta chains below, sequenced in a study of T-cell reconstitution after alpha-beta-depleted transplantation in children. As it was prepared, the TCRbeta library received unique molecular identifiers. TCRdb independently ran MiXCR on the PCR reads; one entry per CDR3 protein. The sample consists of roughly 790,000 distinct CDR3 sequences, roughly 15% of them appearing once. The source was PBMCs, mostly from graft donor cells, collected 360 days after TCRalphabeta/CD19-depleted stem cell transplant. The receptors stem from a male patient younger than 18 who had a stem cell transplant for acute lymphoblastic leukemia, so the T cells may come from the graft donor.

This clonotype has only a few counts. The V gene is TRBV5-1, the J gene TRBJ1-1, with D tentatively TRBD1 (6 bases). Looked up from germline, CDR1 is SGHRS and CDR2 is YFSETQ. V dropped 4 bases and J dropped 3 bases, with 13 bases sitting between them. This CDR3 contains 14 residues. The CDR3 nucleotides are TGCGCCAGCAGCGCGACAGGTTATTACACTGAAGCTTTCTTT. It translates to CASSATGYYTEAFF. Full variable domain (remainder filled in from reference TRBV5-1 and TRBJ1-1): KAGVTQTPRYLIKTRGQQVTLSCSPISGHRSVSWYQQTPGQGLQFLFEYFSETQRNKGNFPGRFSGRQFSNSRSEMNVSTLELGDSALYLCASSATGYYTEAFFGQGTRLTVV.

This chain links TRBV5-1 with TRBJ2-1; 8 bases agree with TRBD1. Germline CDR1 reads SGHRS; CDR2 reads YFSETQ. This CDR3 spans 16 amino acids. V was clipped by 0 bases and J by 4 bases; unmatched bases: 6. CDR3 in amino acids: CASSLVTGTGYNEQFF. CDR3 coding DNA: TGCGCCAGCAGCTTGGTCACCGGGACAGGTTACAATGAGCAGTTCTTC.

This clonotype is a singleton in its sample. The chain employs TRBV25-1 and TRBJ2-1; D is perhaps TRBD1 (5 bases). V was shortened by 5 bases and J by 0 bases, with 14 bases between the two germline ends. The germline gives CDR1 MGHDK, CDR2 SYGVNS. This CDR3 is built from 16 residues. CDR3 region: CASSPDPRDSYNEQFF. CDR3 nucleotides: TGTGCCAGCAGTCCGGACCCCAGGGACTCCTACAATGAGCAGTTCTTC.

This clonotype has only a few counts. The rearrangement links TRBV5-1 to TRBJ2-2, with 14 bases that match TRBD2. Germline-derived CDR1 and CDR2 are SGHRS and YFSETQ. The CDR3 extends over 16 amino acids. Trimming cost V 5 bases and J 3 bases; bases outside gene matches: 3. The CDR3 is CASRGLAGVDTGELFF. The CDR3 region has the DNA TGCGCCAGCAGGGGACTAGCGGGAGTTGACACCGGGGAGCTGTTTTTT.

This chain connects TRBV5-1 to TRBJ1-1; 12 bases are a match to TRBD1. V shed 6 bases, J shed 0 bases, and the junction held 3 bases outside the gene matches. The germline V gene has CDR1 SGHRS and CDR2 YFSETQ. This CDR3 is 15 amino acids long. The CDR3 sequence: CASKRDRGLNTEAFF. CDR3 in DNA: TGCGCCAGCAAACGGGACAGGGGGCTGAACACTGAAGCTTTCTTT.

This clonotype was counted at least ten times. The genes are TRBV7-9 and TRBJ2-1; unclear D gene. V was clipped by 11 bases and J by 0 bases, with 11 bases between them. Per germline, CDR1 SEHNR and CDR2 FQNEAQ (reference sequence). The CDR3 consists of 13 residues. CDR3 region: CAGVGYSYNEQFF. CDR3 coding DNA: TGTGCCGGCGTGGGGTACTCCTACAATGAGCAGTTCTTC.

There are a few counts of this clonotype. V and J are TRBV20-1 and TRBJ2-1; no clear D gene. The CDR3 is 11 amino acids. CDR1 is DFQATT and CDR2 is SNEGSKA in the germline V gene (reference sequence). The germline V and J ends were trimmed by 3 bases and 2 bases, with 2 bases remaining between them. CDR3 protein: CSASAYNEQFF. The CDR3 DNA reads as TGCAGTGCTAGCGCCTACAATGAGCAGTTCTTC.

The chain is built from TRBV5-1 and TRBJ2-1; 12 positions agree with TRBD2. Germline-derived CDR1 and CDR2 are SGHRS and YFSETQ. The CDR3 runs 19 residues. The V gene end was trimmed by 1 base and the J gene end by 1 base; junction bases not matched to a gene: 9. The CDR3 region is CASSLFRTSGMRSYNEQFF. The CDR3 bases are TGCGCCAGCAGCTTGTTTAGGACTAGCGGGATGCGTTCCTACAATGAGCAGTTCTTC.

This clonotype was recorded a few times. The chain links TRBV12-3 or TRBV12-4 to TRBJ1-4, with D perhaps matching TRBD1 (6 bases). V was cut by 2 bases and J by 2 bases, with 9 bases left in between. The CDR3 runs to 15 residues. In DNA form, the CDR3 reads TGTGCCAGCAGTTTATGGACAGCGACTAATGAAAAACTGTTTTTT. Translating it yields CASSLWTATNEKLFF.

In its sample, this clonotype was seen a few times. The V call is TRBV9, the J call TRBJ2-3, with unresolved D. Per the germline V gene, CDR1 is SGDLS and CDR2 is YYNGEE. CDR3 length equals 14 residues. V shed 0 bases and J shed 2 bases, with 7 bases lying between them. In DNA, the CDR3 is TGTGCCAGCAGCGTAGATACTAACACAGATACGCAGTATTTT. Translated: CASSVDTNTDTQYF.

This clonotype was picked up a small number of times. The chain links TRBV11-1 to TRBJ1-3, with no clear D. The CDR3 is 18 residues long. Germline CDR1 and CDR2: SGHAT and FQDESV (reference sequence). With 5 bases removed from V and 2 bases from J, the gap between germline ends came to 22 bases. This CDR3 is CASSLTKFLLEAGNTIYF. The CDR3 region has the DNA TGTGCCAGCAGCCTGACTAAATTCCTACTCGAGGCTGGAAACACCATATATTTT.

The sample holds many counts of this clonotype. The chain joins TRBV20-1 to TRBJ2-3; 12 bases fit TRBD2. The V and J ends lost 3 bases and 4 bases, in that order; junction bases with no gene match: 8. The CDR3 is 16 amino acids. Germline assignment: CDR1 DFQATT and CDR2 SNEGSKA (reference sequence). Written as DNA, the CDR3 is TGCAGTGCTAGGGGTTGGACTAGCGGGAAGCCAGATACGCAGTATTTT. Translated: CSARGWTSGKPDTQYF.

The chain couples TRBV5-1 to TRBJ1-6; 9 nucleotides agree with TRBD1. Germline CDR1 reads SGHRS; CDR2 reads YFSETQ. With 3 bases clipped from V and 6 bases from J, the junction kept 10 bases outside the gene matches. CDR3 size: 17 residues. CDR3 nucleotide sequence: TGCGCCAGCAGCTACGGACAGGGGCGAGATTTTAATTCACCCCTCCACTTT. It is translated as CASSYGQGRDFNSPLHF.

The chain combines TRBV7-9 with TRBJ2-5, with no clear D. This CDR3 spans 13 amino acids. CDR1 and CDR2 (germline): SEHNR, FQNEAQ (reference sequence). Between the trimmed V and J ends, which lost 8 bases and 2 bases, there was a span of 12 bases. CDR3 DNA: TGTGCCAGCGTAAAATTAACGCAAGAGACCCAGTACTTC. Translated, it gives CASVKLTQETQYF.

This clonotype was found many times. The gene calls are TRBV7-3 and TRBJ2-7, with TRBD1 matching 10 bases. V gave up 4 bases and J gave up 7 bases; unmatched junction bases: 7. Per the germline V gene, CDR1 is SGHTA and CDR2 is FQGTGA. This CDR3 region has 14 residues. The CDR3 here is CASSSRQGAREQYF. DNA for the CDR3: TGTGCCAGCAGCTCCCGACAGGGGGCGAGGGAGCAGTACTTC.

This clonotype was recorded at least ten times. The J gene is TRBJ2-5, the V gene TRBV10-3; D perhaps matches TRBD2 (6 bases). Between the trimmed V and J ends, which lost 8 bases and 2 bases, there was a span of 12 bases. The CDR3 loop spans 13 amino acids. Germline lookup yields CDR1 ENHRY and CDR2 SYGVKD. The CDR3 reads CAIGRERQETQYF. CDR3 coding DNA: TGTGCCATCGGTCGGGAGAGACAAGAGACCCAGTACTTC.

The sample holds many counts of this clonotype. The V call is TRBV5-1, the J call TRBJ2-1; 11 nucleotides agree with TRBD1. Germline-derived CDR1 and CDR2 are SGHRS and YFSETQ. CDR3 length: 16 amino acids. The J segment lost 9 bases and the V segment lost 4 bases, leaving 12 bases of the junction unmatched. The CDR3 reads CASSTWTGGVQIEQFF. DNA of the CDR3: TGCGCCAGCAGCACCTGGACAGGGGGCGTCCAGATTGAGCAGTTCTTC.

CDR3 sequence: CASSSGVTVAGFSTGELFF. The CDR3 DNA reads as TGTGCCAGCAGCTCGGGCGTGACGGTAGCGGGATTTTCCACCGGGGAGCTGTTTTTT. This rearrangement joins TRBV7-3 to TRBJ2-2; TRBD2 matches at 8 bases. The V and J ends lost 4 bases and 4 bases, in that order; junction bases with no gene match: 17. This CDR3 has 19 amino acids. The germline CDR1 and CDR2 sequences are SGHTA and FQGTGA.

Only a few counts were recorded for this clonotype. The V call is TRBV6-5, the J call TRBJ2-7, with 12 bases matching TRBD2. There are 17 residues in the CDR3. V dropped 0 bases and J dropped 5; count of bases not matched to a gene: 8. CDR1 is MNHEY, CDR2 SVGAGI, per germline. CDR3 residues: CASSYSETSGSPDEQYF. The CDR3 DNA follows: TGTGCCAGCAGTTACTCAGAGACTAGCGGGAGCCCCGACGAGCAGTACTTC.

This clonotype occurred many times. The chain recombines TRBV12-3 or TRBV12-4 with TRBJ2-2; 7 bases are shared with TRBD2. CDR3 length: 15 residues. V lost 7 bases, J lost 2 bases, and 7 bases stayed unmatched. CDR3 in DNA: TGTGCCAGCATAGGGCGGGACTATAACACCGGGGAGCTGTTTTTT. Translation: CASIGRDYNTGELFF.

There are a few counts of this clonotype. The rearrangement uses TRBV12-3 or TRBV12-4 and TRBJ2-3; D is unclear. CDR3 length: 10 amino acids. Trimming took off 3 bases at V and 12 bases at J, with 7 bases between the two ends. The CDR3 nucleotides read TGTGCCAGCAGTTTGAGTCAACAGTATTTT. Amino acids: CASSLSQQYF.

This clonotype has just a few counts. V is TRBV4-1 and J is TRBJ1-1, with D hard to call. Germline CDR1 is MGHRA and CDR2 is YSYEKL. Deletions cut 3 bases from V and 7 bases from J, with 9 bases between. The CDR3 has 12 residues. The CDR3 DNA reads TGCGCCAGCAGCCACATGCCCAGTGAAGCTTTCTTT. Protein sequence: CASSHMPSEAFF.

At least ten counts were recorded for this clonotype. The chain combines TRBV28 with TRBJ2-3; D possibly uses TRBD1 or TRBD2 (5 bases each). V lost 11 bases, J lost 4 bases, and 13 bases lay in between. Germline CDR1 and CDR2: MDHEN and SYDVKM. The CDR3 contains 12 residues. DNA of the CDR3: TGTGCCTCCGGGCGAGGGGCAGATACGCAGTATTTT. It encodes CASGRGADTQYF.

This clonotype was seen at least ten times. This sequence joins TRBV29-1 and TRBJ2-7; TRBD1 might be the D (6 bases). The ends were cut back, 2 bases at V and 5 bases at J, with 16 bases in the middle. Germline CDR1 is SQVTM and CDR2 is ANQGSEA. The CDR3 covers 14 residues. CDR3 residues: CSVEKGVFTDEQYF. The CDR3 DNA follows: TGCAGCGTTGAAAAGGGGGTGTTTACCGACGAGCAGTACTTC.

This chain connects TRBV6-5 to TRBJ1-2, with 8 bases lining up with TRBD1. V shed 2 bases and J 4 bases; nucleotides not matched to a gene: 9. The germline V gene has CDR1 MNHEY and CDR2 SVGAGI. The CDR3 runs to 16 residues. CDR3 nucleotides: TGTGCCAGCAGTTACATCGGGACAGGAAGCCTCTATGGCTACACCTTC. Encoded protein: CASSYIGTGSLYGYTF.

This clonotype was seen more than once but under ten times. In DNA, the CDR3 is TGCGCCAGCAGCTATTCATTAGCGGCCTATTACAATGAGCAGTTCTTC. It codes for CASSYSLAAYYNEQFF. The V call is TRBV5-1, the J call TRBJ2-1; D possibly corresponds to TRBD2 (6 bases). Between the trimmed V and J ends, which lost 3 bases and 4 bases, there was a span of 17 bases. The CDR3 runs 16 residues. CDR1 and CDR2 (germline): SGHRS, YFSETQ.

The chain is built from TRBV20-1 and TRBJ2-2; TRBD1 agrees at 11 bases. With 5 bases clipped from V and 5 bases from J, the junction kept 10 bases outside the gene matches. This CDR3 is built from 16 residues. Germline-derived CDR1 and CDR2 are DFQATT and SNEGSKA (reference sequence). CDR3 nucleotides: TGCAGTGCTCCAGCCCCGGGACAGGGGGGAACCGGGGAGCTGTTTTTT. It codes for CSAPAPGQGGTGELFF.

V is TRBV7-3 and J is TRBJ2-2; possible D gene TRBD1, 6 bases. This CDR3 has 15 residues. Trimming left V 7 bases short and J 3 bases short, with 15 bases between. Germline-derived CDR1 and CDR2 are SGHTA and FQGTGA. The CDR3 loop is CASTLGTTHTGELFF. The DNA for the CDR3 is TGTGCCAGCACCTTGGGGACAACCCACACCGGGGAGCTGTTTTTT.